This T cell receptor (beta chain) was sequenced during a study of OX40 agonist ivuxolimab in advanced cancers. Sequenced by immunoSEQ multiplex PCR; TCRdb stores in-frame clones only, minus some. The sample lists fewer than 25,000 clones, around nine tenths occurring once. The receptor's source is an adult with an advanced solid tumor such as melanoma, head and neck, liver or kidney cancer. Sequenced here: CD4+ or CD8+ T cells sorted from blood, sampled in a trial of the OX40 agonist ivuxolimab.

The CDR3 spells CASSLVGQGLSYEQYF. The DNA for the CDR3 is TGTGCCAGCAGCTTGGTGGGACAGGGTCTCTCCTACGAGCAGTACTTC. The rearrangement joins TRBV7-3 to TRBJ2-7; TRBD1 aligns across 9 bases. V lost 3 bases to trimming and J lost 0 bases; unmatched junction nucleotides: 6. Germline values: CDR1 SGHTA, CDR2 FQGTGA. CDR3 size: 16 residues.